This TCR beta chain was observed in a study of cytomegalovirus exposure and HLA in healthy donors. Study observations and caveats: Follow-up analysis later connected one missense variant in DCLRE1C with trimming of TCR beta V- and J-genes. Relative to equally common others, HLA-associated TCR beta chains showed greater clonal expansion in a later analysis. One cluster of highly shared sequence variants probably arose as a sequencing artifact.

About this clone itself: Its target is not known.

Trimming took 5 bases from V and 9 from J, leaving 11 bases between them. The CDR3 runs 13 residues. Per the germline V gene, CDR1 is MNHNY and CDR2 is SVGAGI (reference sequence). PCR used 60 Vbeta primers and 13 Jbeta primers. TCRdb keeps only in-frame clones here, not all; method: immunoSEQ multiplex PCR. The data contain some 180,000 clones, 75% to 90% of them singletons. The receptor was derived from a boy between 2 and 15 years old in good health and CMV-seronegative. Sequenced input: PBMCs. The chain has TRBV6-6 and TRBJ1-6; D unclear. CDR3 nucleotides: TGTGCCAGCAGTCCAGGACTAGGTTCACCCCTCCACTTT. Translated, it gives CASSPGLGSPLHF.